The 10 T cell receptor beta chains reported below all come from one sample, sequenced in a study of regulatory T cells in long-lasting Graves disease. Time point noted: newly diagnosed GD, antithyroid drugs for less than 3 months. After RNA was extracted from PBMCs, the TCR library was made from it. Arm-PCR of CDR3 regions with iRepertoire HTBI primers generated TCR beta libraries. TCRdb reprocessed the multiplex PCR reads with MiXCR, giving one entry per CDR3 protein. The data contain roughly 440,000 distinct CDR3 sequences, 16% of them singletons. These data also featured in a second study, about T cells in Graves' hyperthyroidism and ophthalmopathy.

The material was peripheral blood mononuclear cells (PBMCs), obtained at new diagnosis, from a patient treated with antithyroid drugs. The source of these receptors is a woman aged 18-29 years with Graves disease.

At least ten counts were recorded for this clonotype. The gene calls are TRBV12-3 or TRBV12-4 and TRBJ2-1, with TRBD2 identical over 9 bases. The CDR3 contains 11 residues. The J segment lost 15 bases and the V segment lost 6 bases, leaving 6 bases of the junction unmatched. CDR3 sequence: CASSASGTPFF. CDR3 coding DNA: TGTGCCAGCAGCGCTAGCGGGACCCCGTTCTTC.

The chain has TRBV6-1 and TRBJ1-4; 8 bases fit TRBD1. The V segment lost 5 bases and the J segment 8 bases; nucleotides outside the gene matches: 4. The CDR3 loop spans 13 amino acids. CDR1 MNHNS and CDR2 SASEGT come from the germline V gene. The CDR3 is CASSRQGREKLFF. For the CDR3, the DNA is TGTGCCAGCAGTAGACAGGGGAGAGAAAAACTGTTTTTT.

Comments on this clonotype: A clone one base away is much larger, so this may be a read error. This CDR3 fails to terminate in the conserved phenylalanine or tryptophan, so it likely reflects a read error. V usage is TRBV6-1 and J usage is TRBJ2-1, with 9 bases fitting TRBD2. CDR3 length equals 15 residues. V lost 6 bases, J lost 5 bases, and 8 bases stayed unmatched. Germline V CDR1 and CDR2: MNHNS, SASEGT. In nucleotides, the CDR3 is TGTGCCAGCAGCTCCGGGACTAGCCCGAACAATGAGCAGTTCTCC. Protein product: CASSSGTSPNNEQFS.

The CDR3 is CASSEGQEKLFF. Here the CDR3 DNA reads TGTGCCAGCAGTGAAGGGCAAGAAAAACTGTTTTTT. V and J are TRBV6-1 and TRBJ1-4; D gene uncertain. There are 12 residues in the CDR3. Trimming pared 1 base from V and 8 bases from J, leaving 5 bases between. Germline loops: CDR1 MNHNS, CDR2 SASEGT.

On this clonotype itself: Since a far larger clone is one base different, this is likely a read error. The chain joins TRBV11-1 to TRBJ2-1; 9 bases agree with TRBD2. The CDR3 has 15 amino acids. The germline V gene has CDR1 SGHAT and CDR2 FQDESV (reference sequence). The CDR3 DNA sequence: TGTGTCAGCATCAAGGAGGGGACTAGCACCAATGAGCAGTTCTTC. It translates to CVSIKEGTSTNEQFF. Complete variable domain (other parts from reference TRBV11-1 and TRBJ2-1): EAEVAQSPRYKITEKSQAVAFWCDPISGHATLYWYRQILGQGPELLVQFQDESVVDDSQLPKDRFSAERLKGVDSTLKIQPAELGDSAMYLCVSIKEGTSTNEQFFGPGTRLTVL.

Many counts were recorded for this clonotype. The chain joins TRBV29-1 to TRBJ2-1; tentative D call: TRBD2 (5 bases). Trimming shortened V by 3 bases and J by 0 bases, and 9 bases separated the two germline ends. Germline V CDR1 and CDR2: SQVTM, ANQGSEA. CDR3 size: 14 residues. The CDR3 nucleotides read TGCAGCGTTGAGGGTGGGAGCTCCTACAATGAGCAGTTCTTC. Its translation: CSVEGGSSYNEQFF.

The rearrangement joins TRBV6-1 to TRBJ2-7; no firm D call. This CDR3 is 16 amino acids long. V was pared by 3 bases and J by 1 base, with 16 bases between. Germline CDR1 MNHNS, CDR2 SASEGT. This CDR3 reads CASSDPLLRQSYEQYF. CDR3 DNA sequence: TGTGCCAGCAGTGACCCCCTGTTACGGCAATCCTACGAGCAGTACTTC.

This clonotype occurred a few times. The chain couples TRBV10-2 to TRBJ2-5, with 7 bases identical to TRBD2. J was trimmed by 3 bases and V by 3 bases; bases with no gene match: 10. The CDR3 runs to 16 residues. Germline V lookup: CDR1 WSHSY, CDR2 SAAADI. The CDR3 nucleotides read TGCGCCAGCAGTGATTGGGGGGGGACTATAAAAGAGACCCAGTACTTC. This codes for CASSDWGGTIKETQYF.

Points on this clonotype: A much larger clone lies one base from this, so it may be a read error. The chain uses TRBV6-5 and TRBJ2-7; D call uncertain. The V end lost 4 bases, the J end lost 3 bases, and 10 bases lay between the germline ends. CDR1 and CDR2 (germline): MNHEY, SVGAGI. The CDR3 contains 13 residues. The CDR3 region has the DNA TGTGCCAGCAGTTTGGGCACCTACTACGAGCAGTACTTC. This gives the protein CASSLGTYYEQYF.

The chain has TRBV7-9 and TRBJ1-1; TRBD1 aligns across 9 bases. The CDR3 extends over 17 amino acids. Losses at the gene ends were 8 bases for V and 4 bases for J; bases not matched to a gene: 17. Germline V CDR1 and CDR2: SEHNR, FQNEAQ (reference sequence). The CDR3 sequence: CASPPDRGLGGPTEAFF. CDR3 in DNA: TGTGCCAGCCCTCCGGACAGGGGTTTGGGCGGGCCCACTGAAGCTTTCTTT.